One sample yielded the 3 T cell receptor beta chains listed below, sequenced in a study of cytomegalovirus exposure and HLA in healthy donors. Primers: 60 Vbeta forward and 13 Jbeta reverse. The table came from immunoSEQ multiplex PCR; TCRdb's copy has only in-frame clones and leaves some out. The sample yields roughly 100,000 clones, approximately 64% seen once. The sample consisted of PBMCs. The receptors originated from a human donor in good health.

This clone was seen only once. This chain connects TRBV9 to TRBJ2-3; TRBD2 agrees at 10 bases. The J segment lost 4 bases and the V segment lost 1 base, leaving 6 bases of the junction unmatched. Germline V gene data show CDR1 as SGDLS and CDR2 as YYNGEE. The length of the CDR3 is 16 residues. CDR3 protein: CASSVYPAGGADTQYF. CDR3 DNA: TGTGCCAGCAGCGTATATCCAGCGGGAGGGGCAGATACGCAGTATTTT. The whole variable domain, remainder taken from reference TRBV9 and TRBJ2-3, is DSGVTQTPKHLITATGQRVTLRCSPRSGDLSVYWYQQSLDQGLQFLIQYYNGEERAKGNILERFSAQQFPDLHSELNLSSLELGDSALYFCASSVYPAGGADTQYFGPGTRLTVL.

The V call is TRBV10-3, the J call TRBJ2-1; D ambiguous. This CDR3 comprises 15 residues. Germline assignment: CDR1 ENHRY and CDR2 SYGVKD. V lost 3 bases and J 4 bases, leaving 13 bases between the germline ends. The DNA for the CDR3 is TGTGCCATCAGTGACCGTCCCGGGTCTTACAATGAGCAGTTCTTC. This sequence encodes CAISDRPGSYNEQFF.

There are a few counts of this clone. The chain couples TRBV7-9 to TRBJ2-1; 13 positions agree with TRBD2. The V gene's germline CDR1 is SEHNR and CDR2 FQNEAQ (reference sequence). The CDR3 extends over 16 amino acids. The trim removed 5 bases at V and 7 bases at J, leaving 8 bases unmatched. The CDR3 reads CASSRGLAGDQNEQFF. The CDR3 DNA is TGTGCCAGCAGCCGAGGACTAGCGGGGGACCAAAATGAGCAGTTCTTC. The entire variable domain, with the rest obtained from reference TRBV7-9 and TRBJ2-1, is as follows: DTGVSQNPRHKITKRGQNVTFRCDPISEHNRLYWYRQTLGQGPEFLTYFQNEAQLEKSRLLSDRFSAERPKGSFSTLEIQRTEQGDSAMYLCASSRGLAGDQNEQFFGPGTRLTVL.